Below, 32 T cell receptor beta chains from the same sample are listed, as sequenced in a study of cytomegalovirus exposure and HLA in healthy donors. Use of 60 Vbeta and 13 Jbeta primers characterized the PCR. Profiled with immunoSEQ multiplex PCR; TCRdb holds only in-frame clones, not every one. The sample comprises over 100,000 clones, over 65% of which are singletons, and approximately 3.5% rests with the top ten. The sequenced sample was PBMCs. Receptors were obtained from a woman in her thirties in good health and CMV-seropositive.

The CDR3 sequence: CASSGEPTPLHF. Written as DNA, the CDR3 is TGTGCCAGCAGTGGGGAGCCTACACCCCTCCACTTT. The V gene is TRBV2, the J gene TRBJ1-6; D is unresolved. Germline assignment: CDR1 SNHLY and CDR2 FYNNEI. Trimming left V 4 bases short and J 11 bases short, with 9 bases between. CDR3 length: 12 amino acids.

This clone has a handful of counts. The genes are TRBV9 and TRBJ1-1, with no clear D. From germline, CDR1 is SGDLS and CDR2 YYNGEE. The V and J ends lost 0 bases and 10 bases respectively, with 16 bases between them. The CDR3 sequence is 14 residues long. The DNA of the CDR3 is TGTGCCAGCAGCGTAGGACAACAAAGGCGGGGAGCTTTCTTT. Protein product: CASSVGQQRRGAFF.

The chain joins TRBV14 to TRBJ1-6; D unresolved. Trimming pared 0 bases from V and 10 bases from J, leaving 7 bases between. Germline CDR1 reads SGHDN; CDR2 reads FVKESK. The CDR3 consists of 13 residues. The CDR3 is CASSQDTRSPLHF. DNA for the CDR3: TGTGCCAGCAGCCAAGATACGCGGTCACCCCTCCACTTT.

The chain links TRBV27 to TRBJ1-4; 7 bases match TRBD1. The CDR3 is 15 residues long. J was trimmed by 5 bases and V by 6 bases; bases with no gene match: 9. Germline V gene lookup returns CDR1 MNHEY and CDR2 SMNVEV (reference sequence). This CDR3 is CASRTGTVRNEKLFF. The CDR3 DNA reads TGTGCCAGCAGAACCGGGACAGTGAGGAATGAAAAACTGTTTTTT.

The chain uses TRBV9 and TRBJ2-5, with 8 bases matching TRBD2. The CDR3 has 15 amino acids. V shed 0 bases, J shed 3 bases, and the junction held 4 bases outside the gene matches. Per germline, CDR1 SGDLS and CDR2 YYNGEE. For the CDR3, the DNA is TGTGCCAGCAGCGTAGGGGGACTAGGAGAAGAGACCCAGTACTTC. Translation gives CASSVGGLGEETQYF. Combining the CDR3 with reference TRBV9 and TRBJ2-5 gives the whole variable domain DSGVTQTPKHLITATGQRVTLRCSPRSGDLSVYWYQQSLDQGLQFLIQYYNGEERAKGNILERFSAQQFPDLHSELNLSSLELGDSALYFCASSVGGLGEETQYFGPGTRLLVL.

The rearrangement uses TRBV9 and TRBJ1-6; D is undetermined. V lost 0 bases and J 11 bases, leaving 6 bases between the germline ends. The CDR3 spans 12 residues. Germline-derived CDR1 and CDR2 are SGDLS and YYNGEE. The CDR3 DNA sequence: TGTGCCAGCAGCGTAGATTCAACACCCCTCCACTTT. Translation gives CASSVDSTPLHF. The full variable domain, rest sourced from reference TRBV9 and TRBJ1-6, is DSGVTQTPKHLITATGQRVTLRCSPRSGDLSVYWYQQSLDQGLQFLIQYYNGEERAKGNILERFSAQQFPDLHSELNLSSLELGDSALYFCASSVDSTPLHFGNGTRLTVT.

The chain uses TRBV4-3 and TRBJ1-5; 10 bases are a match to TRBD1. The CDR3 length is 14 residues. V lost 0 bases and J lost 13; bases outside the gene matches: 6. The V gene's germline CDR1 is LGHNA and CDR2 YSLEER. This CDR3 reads CASSQEYRDRGQHF. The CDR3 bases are TGCGCCAGCAGCCAAGAGTACCGGGACAGGGGACAGCATTTT.

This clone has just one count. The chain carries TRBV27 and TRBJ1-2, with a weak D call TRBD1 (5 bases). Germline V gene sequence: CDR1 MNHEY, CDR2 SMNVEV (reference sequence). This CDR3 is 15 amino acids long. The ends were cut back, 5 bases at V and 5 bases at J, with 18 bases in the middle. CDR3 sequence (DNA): TGTGCCAGCAGTGCGCAGGGCGAGGGACTTTATGGCTACACCTTC. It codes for CASSAQGEGLYGYTF.

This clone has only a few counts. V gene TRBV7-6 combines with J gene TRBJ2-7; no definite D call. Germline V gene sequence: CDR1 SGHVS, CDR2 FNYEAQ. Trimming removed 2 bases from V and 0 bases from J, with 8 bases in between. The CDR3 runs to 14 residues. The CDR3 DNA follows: TGTGCCAGCAGCTTACTAGGCGGCTCCTACGAGCAGTACTTC. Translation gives CASSLLGGSYEQYF. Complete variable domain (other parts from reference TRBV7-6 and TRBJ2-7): GAGVSQSPRYKVTKRGQDVALRCDPISGHVSLYWYRQALGQGPEFLTYFNYEAQQDKSGLPNDRFSAERPEGSISTLTIQRTEQRDSAMYRCASSLLGGSYEQYFGPGTRLTVT.

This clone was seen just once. The CDR3 DNA reads TGTGCCAGCAGGAGTTTGCAGGGGATGAACACTGAAGCTTTCTTT. Translating gives CASRSLQGMNTEAFF. The rearrangement links TRBV7-6 to TRBJ1-1, with D maybe TRBD1 (6 bases). V was clipped by 6 bases and J by 0 bases, with 14 bases between them. The germline V gene encodes CDR1 SGHVS and CDR2 FNYEAQ. The length of the CDR3 is 15 residues.

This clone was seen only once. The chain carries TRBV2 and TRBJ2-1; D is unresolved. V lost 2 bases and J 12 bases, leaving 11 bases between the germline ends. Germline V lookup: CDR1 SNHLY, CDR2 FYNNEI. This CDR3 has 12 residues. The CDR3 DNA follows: TGTGCCAGCAGTGAAAGGTCCCCGGGGCAGTTCTTC. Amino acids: CASSERSPGQFF.

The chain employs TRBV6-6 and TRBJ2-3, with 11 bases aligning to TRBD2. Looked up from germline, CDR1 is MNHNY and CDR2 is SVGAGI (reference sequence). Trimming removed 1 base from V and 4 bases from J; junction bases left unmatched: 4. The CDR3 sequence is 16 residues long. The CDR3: CASSYWLAGGSDTQYF. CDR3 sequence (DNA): TGTGCCAGCAGTTACTGGCTAGCGGGGGGATCAGATACGCAGTATTTT.

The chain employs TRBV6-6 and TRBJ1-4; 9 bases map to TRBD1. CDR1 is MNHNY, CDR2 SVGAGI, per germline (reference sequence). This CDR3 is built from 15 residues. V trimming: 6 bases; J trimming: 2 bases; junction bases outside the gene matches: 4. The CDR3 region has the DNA TGTGCCAGCAGCTTACAGGGGGCGACTAATGAAAAACTGTTTTTT. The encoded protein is CASSLQGATNEKLFF.

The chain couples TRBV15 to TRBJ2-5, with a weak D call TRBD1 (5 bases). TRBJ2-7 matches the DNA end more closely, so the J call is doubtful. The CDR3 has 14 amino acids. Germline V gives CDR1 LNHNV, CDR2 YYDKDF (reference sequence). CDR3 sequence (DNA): TGTGCCACCAGCAGAGAGCCCCAGGGTTACGAGCAGTACTTC. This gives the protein CATSREPQGYEQYF.

The CDR3 here is CASSPAGGVYGYTF. CDR3 DNA sequence: TGTGCCAGCAGCCCGGCAGGGGGCGTCTATGGCTACACCTTC. The chain combines TRBV25-1 with TRBJ1-2, with 8 bases matching TRBD1. The ends lost 6 bases at V and 4 bases at J; junction bases unmatched: 7. The CDR3 runs to 14 residues. CDR1 and CDR2 (germline): MGHDK, SYGVNS.

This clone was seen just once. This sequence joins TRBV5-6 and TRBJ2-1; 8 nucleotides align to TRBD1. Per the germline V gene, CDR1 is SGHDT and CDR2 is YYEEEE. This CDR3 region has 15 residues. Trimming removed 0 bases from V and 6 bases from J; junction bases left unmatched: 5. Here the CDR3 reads CASSLGRGPGNEQFF. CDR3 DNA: TGTGCCAGCAGCTTGGGCAGGGGGCCGGGCAATGAGCAGTTCTTC. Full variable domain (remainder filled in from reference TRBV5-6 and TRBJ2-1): DAGVTQSPTHLIKTRGQQVTLRCSPKSGHDTVSWYQQALGQGPQFIFQYYEEEERQRGNFPDRFSGHQFPNYSSELNVNALLLGDSALYLCASSLGRGPGNEQFFGPGTRLTVL.

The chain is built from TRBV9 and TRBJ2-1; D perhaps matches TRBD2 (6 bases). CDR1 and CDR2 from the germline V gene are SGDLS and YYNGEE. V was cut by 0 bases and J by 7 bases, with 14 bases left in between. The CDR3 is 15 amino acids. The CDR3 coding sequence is TGTGCCAGCAGCGTAGTGGGGGGAGTTGGGAATGAGCAGTTCTTC. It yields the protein CASSVVGGVGNEQFF.

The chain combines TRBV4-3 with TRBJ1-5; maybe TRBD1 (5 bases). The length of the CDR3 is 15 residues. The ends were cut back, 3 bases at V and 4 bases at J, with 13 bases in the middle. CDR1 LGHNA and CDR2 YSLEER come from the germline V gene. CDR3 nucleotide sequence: TGCGCCAGCAGCCAGACCAGGGTGTGGAATCAGCCCCAGCATTTT. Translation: CASSQTRVWNQPQHF.

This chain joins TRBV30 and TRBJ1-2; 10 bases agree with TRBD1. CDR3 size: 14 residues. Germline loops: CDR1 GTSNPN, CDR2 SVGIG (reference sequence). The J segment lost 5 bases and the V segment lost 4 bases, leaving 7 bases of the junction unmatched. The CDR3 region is CAWNRQGAGYGYTF. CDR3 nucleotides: TGTGCCTGGAATCGACAGGGGGCGGGGTATGGCTACACCTTC.

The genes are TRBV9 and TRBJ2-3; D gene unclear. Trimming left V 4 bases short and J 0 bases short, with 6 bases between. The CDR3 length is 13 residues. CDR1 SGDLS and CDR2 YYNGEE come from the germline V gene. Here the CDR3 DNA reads TGTGCCAGCAGCCCCGGTAGCACAGATACGCAGTATTTT. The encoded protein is CASSPGSTDTQYF. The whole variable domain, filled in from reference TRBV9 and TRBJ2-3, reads DSGVTQTPKHLITATGQRVTLRCSPRSGDLSVYWYQQSLDQGLQFLIQYYNGEERAKGNILERFSAQQFPDLHSELNLSSLELGDSALYFCASSPGSTDTQYFGPGTRLTVL.

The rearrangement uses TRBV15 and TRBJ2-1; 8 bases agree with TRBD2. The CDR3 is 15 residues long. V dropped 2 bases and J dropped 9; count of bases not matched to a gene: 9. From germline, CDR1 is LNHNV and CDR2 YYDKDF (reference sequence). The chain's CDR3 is CATSRNGAGDVEQFF. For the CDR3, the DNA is TGTGCCACCAGCAGAAACGGAGCGGGGGATGTTGAGCAGTTCTTC. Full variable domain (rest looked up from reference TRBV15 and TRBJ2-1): DAMVIQNPRYQVTQFGKPVTLSCSQTLNHNVMYWYQQKSSQAPKLLFHYYDKDFNNEADTPDNFQSRRPNTSFCFLDIRSPGLGDTAMYLCATSRNGAGDVEQFFGPGTRLTVL.

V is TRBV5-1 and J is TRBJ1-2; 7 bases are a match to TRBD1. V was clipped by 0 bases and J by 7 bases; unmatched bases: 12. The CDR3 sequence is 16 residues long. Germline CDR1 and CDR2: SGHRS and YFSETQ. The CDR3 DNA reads TGCGCCAGCAGCTTGGGTAGTCGCACAGGGGAAGGTGGCTACACCTTC. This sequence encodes CASSLGSRTGEGGYTF.

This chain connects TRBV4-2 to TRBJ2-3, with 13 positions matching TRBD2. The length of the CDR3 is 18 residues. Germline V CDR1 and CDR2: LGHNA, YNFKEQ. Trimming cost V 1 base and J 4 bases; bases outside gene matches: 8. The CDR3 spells CASSQGKTSGGAPDTQYF. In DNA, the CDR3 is TGTGCCAGCAGCCAAGGGAAAACTAGCGGGGGGGCCCCAGATACGCAGTATTTT.

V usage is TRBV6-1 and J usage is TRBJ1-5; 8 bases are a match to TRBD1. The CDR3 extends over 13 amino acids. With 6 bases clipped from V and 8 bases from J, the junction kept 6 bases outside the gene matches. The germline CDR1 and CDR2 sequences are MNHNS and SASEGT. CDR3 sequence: CASSEDRVEPQHF. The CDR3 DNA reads TGTGCCAGCAGCGAGGACAGGGTCGAGCCCCAGCATTTT.

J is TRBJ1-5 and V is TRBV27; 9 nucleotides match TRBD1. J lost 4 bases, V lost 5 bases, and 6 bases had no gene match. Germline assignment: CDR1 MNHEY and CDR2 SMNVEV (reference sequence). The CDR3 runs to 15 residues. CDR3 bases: TGTGCCAGCAGTCCCGTGACAGGGGGAAATCAGCCCCAGCATTTT. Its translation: CASSPVTGGNQPQHF.

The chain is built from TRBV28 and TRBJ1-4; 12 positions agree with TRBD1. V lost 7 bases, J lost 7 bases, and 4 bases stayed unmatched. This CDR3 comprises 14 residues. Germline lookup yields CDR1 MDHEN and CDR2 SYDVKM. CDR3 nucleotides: TGTGCCAGCACCGGGGGACAGGGGGCTGAAAAACTGTTTTTT. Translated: CASTGGQGAEKLFF.

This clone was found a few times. The CDR3 DNA reads as TGTGCCAGCTCACCGGGGGGACAGCACACAGATACGCAGTATTTT. This sequence encodes CASSPGGQHTDTQYF. The chain links TRBV18 to TRBJ2-3; a possible D gene is TRBD1 (7 bases). Germline lookup yields CDR1 KGHSH and CDR2 LQKENI. The CDR3 covers 15 residues. V lost 3 bases to trimming and J lost 2 bases, with 12 bases between them.

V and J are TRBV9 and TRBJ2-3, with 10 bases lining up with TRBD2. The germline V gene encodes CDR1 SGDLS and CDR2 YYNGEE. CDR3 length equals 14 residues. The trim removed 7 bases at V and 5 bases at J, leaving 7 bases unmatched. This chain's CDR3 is CASASGGGIDTQYF. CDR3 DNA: TGTGCCAGCGCTAGCGGGGGCGGAATAGATACGCAGTATTTT.

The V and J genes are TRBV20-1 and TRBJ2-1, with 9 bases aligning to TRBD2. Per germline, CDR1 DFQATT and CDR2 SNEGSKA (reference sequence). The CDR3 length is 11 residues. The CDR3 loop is CGGLALGEQFF. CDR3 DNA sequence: TGCGGGGGACTAGCCCTCGGGGAGCAGTTCTTC.

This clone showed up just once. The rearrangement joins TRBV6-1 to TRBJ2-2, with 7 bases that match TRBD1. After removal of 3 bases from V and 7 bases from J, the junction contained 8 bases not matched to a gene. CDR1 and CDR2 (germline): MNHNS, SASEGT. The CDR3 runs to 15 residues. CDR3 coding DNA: TGTGCCAGCAGTGACGGGACAGCTGGTCACGGGGAGCTGTTTTTT. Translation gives CASSDGTAGHGELFF.

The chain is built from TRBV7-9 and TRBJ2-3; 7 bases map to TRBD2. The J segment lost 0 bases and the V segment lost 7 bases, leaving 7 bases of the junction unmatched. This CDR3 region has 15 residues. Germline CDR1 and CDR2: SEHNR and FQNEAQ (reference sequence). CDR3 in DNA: TGTGCCAGCAACGGAGCGGGAACTAGCACAGATACGCAGTATTTT. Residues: CASNGAGTSTDTQYF.

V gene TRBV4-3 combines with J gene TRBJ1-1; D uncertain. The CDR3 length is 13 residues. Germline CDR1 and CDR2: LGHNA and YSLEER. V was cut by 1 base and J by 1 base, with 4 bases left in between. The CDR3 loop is CASSQAGNTEAFF. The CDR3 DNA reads TGCGCCAGCAGCCAAGCAGGGAACACTGAAGCTTTCTTT.